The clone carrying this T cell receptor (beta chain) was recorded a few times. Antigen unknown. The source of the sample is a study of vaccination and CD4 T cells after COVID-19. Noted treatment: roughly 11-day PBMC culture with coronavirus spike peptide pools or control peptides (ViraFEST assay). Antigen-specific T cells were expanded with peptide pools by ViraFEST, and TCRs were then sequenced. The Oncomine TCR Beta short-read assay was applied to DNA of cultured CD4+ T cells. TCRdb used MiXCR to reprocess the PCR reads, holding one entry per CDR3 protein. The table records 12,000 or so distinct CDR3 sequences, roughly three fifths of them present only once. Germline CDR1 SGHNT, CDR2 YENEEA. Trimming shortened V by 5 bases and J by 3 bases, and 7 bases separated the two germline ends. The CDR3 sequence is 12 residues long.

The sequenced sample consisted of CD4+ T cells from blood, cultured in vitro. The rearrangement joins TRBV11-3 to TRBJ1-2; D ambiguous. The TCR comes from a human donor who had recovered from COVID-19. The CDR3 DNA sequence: TGTGCCAGCAGCCCCTTGCACTATGGCTACACCTTC. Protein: CASSPLHYGYTF.